The 29 T cell receptor beta chains in this list originate from one sample, sequenced in a study of T cell repertoires in cytomegalovirus infection. One entry per CDR3 protein results from TCRdb running MiXCR on the reads. This sample carries approximately 1,000,000 distinct CDR3 sequences, approximately 33% of them seen once, and the ten largest clones take around 15%. The antigens of these receptors remain unknown. Material: cultured CD8+ T cells from PBMCs, obtained from culture after CMV antigen stimulation. The receptors here all came from a human donor in good health (CMV status not recorded). Some clones in this sample may be carry-over from other donors' samples.

The chain couples TRBV7-9 to TRBJ2-7; 8 positions match TRBD2. Germline CDR1 and CDR2: SEHNR and FQNEAQ (reference sequence). The CDR3 spans 14 residues. V lost 6 bases, J lost 5 bases, and 9 bases stayed unmatched. In DNA form, the CDR3 reads TGTGCCAGCAGAGTAGCGGGGCGTCGGGACGAGCAGTACTTC. It encodes CASRVAGRRDEQYF.

CDR3 nucleotide sequence: TGTGCCAGCAGTTACGTATCAGGGACAGGTTTTGAAAAACTGTTTTTT. Its protein is CASSYVSGTGFEKLFF. V gene TRBV6-6 combines with J gene TRBJ1-4; 8 positions agree with TRBD1. Germline CDR1 reads MNHNY; CDR2 reads SVGAGI (reference sequence). This CDR3 has 16 residues. The V segment lost 2 bases and the J segment 7 bases; nucleotides outside the gene matches: 9.

This clonotype was detected only a few times. This rearrangement joins TRBV4-1 to TRBJ1-4; D is undetermined. Germline V gene data show CDR1 as MGHRA and CDR2 as YSYEKL. CDR3 length: 16 residues. The ends were cut back, 2 bases at V and 8 bases at J, with 18 bases in the middle. CDR3 sequence: CASSQLAVQKGEKLFF. The CDR3 DNA is TGCGCCAGCAGCCAATTAGCGGTGCAGAAAGGAGAAAAACTGTTTTTT.

The J gene is TRBJ2-1, the V gene TRBV7-3; no clear D gene. CDR1 SGHTA and CDR2 FQGTGA come from the germline V gene. The germline V and J ends were trimmed by 0 bases and 9 bases, with 15 bases remaining between them. The CDR3 length is 15 residues. CDR3 bases: TGTGCCAGCAGCTTAACGGTCCAGTTTCCAAGTGAGCAGTTCTTC. Translated, it gives CASSLTVQFPSEQFF.

CDR3 coding DNA: TGTGCCAGCAGCCCCGAAGGACAGGGGGCGCAAGATACGCAGTATTTT. Translated, it gives CASSPEGQGAQDTQYF. The chain joins TRBV7-6 to TRBJ2-3, with TRBD1 identical over 11 bases. Trimming took 5 bases from V and 5 from J; bases not matched to a gene: 9. Germline CDR1 is SGHVS and CDR2 is FNYEAQ. The length of the CDR3 is 16 residues.

As regards this clonotype: Being one base from a much bigger clone, this may be a read error. The V call is TRBV7-6, the J call TRBJ1-1, with 8 bases matching TRBD1. The germline CDR1 and CDR2 sequences are SGHVS and FNYEAQ. There are 15 residues in the CDR3. CDR3 in DNA: TGTGCCAACAGCTCACCAGGGGGCTTGAACACTGAAGCTTTCTTT. Amino acids: CANSSPGGLNTEAFF.

The V call is TRBV6-6, the J call TRBJ2-7; D is undetermined. The CDR3 covers 10 residues. Looked up from germline, CDR1 is MNHNY and CDR2 is SVGAGI (reference sequence). V lost 8 bases and J 8 bases, leaving 10 bases between the germline ends. CDR3 in amino acids: CASGKGKQYF. As DNA, the CDR3 is TGTGCCAGCGGTAAAGGGAAGCAGTACTTC.

This clonotype was recorded at least ten times. J is TRBJ2-2 and V is TRBV7-2, with a possible D match to TRBD1 (5 bases). V lost 2 bases and J lost 3, with 16 bases in between. Germline CDR1 and CDR2: SGHTA and FQGNSA. CDR3 length: 17 residues. The DNA of the CDR3 is TGTGCCAGCAGCTTATCTCCAGGGCTTTGGGACACCGGGGAGCTGTTTTTT. This translates into CASSLSPGLWDTGELFF.

This clonotype was observed a handful of times. The genes are TRBV28 and TRBJ2-3; D perhaps matches TRBD2 (7 bases). The CDR3 runs 14 residues. Looked up from germline, CDR1 is MDHEN and CDR2 is SYDVKM. The germline V and J ends were trimmed by 4 bases and 4 bases, with 12 bases remaining between them. The CDR3, as DNA: TGTGCCAGCAGTTCGGGGGGCCCCGCAGATACGCAGTATTTT. Translation gives CASSSGGPADTQYF.

The chain uses TRBV15 and TRBJ1-5; D is unresolved. Trimming cost V 3 bases and J 2 bases, with 11 bases left between them. The CDR3 sequence is 15 residues long. CDR1 is LNHNV, CDR2 YYDKDF, per germline (reference sequence). In DNA, the CDR3 is TGTGCCACCAGCAGGACCGTTGGCGGCAATCAGCCCCAGCATTTT. Encoded protein: CATSRTVGGNQPQHF.

This sequence joins TRBV29-1 and TRBJ1-1; 10 bases agree with TRBD1. Trimming took 3 bases from V and 8 from J; bases not matched to a gene: 9. Germline CDR1 SQVTM, CDR2 ANQGSEA. This CDR3 is built from 14 residues. This CDR3 reads CSVDRRDRGLEAFF. Here the CDR3 DNA reads TGCAGCGTTGATCGAAGGGACAGGGGATTGGAAGCTTTCTTT.

The chain carries TRBV6-6 and TRBJ1-1; possibly TRBD1 for D (6 bases). Germline lookup yields CDR1 MNHNY and CDR2 SVGAGI (reference sequence). V lost 0 bases and J lost 1, with 12 bases in between. The CDR3 totals 16 residues. CDR3 residues: CASSYSEGVANTEAFF. The CDR3 bases are TGTGCCAGCAGTTACTCGGAGGGGGTGGCGAACACTGAAGCTTTCTTT.

In regard to this clonotype: This may arise from a read error, as a much more abundant clone is one base away. The rearrangement joins TRBV7-8 to TRBJ1-4; D ambiguous. Germline V lookup: CDR1 SGHVS, CDR2 FQNEAQ. CDR3 length: 16 residues. The CDR3 spells CASSLEGPATNDKLFF. CDR3 DNA sequence: TGTGCCAGCAGCTTAGAAGGGCCTGCAACTAATGATAAACTGTTTTTT.

This clonotype was detected only a few times. CDR3 loop: CASSLDITNTGELFF. The CDR3, as DNA: TGTGCCAGCAGCTTGGACATTACGAACACCGGGGAGCTGTTTTTT. The chain employs TRBV5-6 and TRBJ2-2; no firm D call. CDR3 length equals 15 residues. Germline V lookup: CDR1 SGHDT, CDR2 YYEEEE. V was shortened by 0 bases and J by 0 bases, with 6 bases between the two germline ends. Looking up the rest from reference TRBV5-6 and TRBJ2-2 gives the full variable domain: DAGVTQSPTHLIKTRGQQVTLRCSPKSGHDTVSWYQQALGQGPQFIFQYYEEEERQRGNFPDRFSGHQFPNYSSELNVNALLLGDSALYLCASSLDITNTGELFFGEGSRLTVL.

This clonotype was counted only a few times. J is TRBJ2-1 and V is TRBV5-6; D not resolved. Trimming took off 2 bases at V and 5 bases at J, with 17 bases between the two ends. Germline CDR1 reads SGHDT; CDR2 reads YYEEEE. The CDR3 extends over 16 amino acids. The DNA of the CDR3 is TGTGCCAGCAGCTTTGTGCCCCGTAACTCGCACAATGAGCAGTTCTTC. It translates to CASSFVPRNSHNEQFF.

This clonotype was seen a handful of times. The rearrangement links TRBV12-5 to TRBJ1-1; D unclear. The V gene's germline CDR1 is LGHNT and CDR2 FRNRAP. Trimming pared 4 bases from V and 3 bases from J, leaving 9 bases between. The CDR3 consists of 13 residues. Here the CDR3 reads CASGSPEYTEAFF. The CDR3 DNA reads TGTGCTAGTGGTTCCCCCGAGTACACTGAAGCTTTCTTT.

The chain joins TRBV6-5 to TRBJ2-7, with 11 bases that match TRBD1. Looked up from germline, CDR1 is MNHEY and CDR2 is SVGAGI. Unmatched junction bases numbered 1, after V lost 0 bases and J lost 6 bases. This CDR3 spans 14 amino acids. DNA for the CDR3: TGTGCCAGCAGTTACTCCGGGACAGGGGGCGAGCAGTACGTC. Translation: CASSYSGTGGEQYV.

In its sample, this clonotype was seen a few times. The genes are TRBV7-9 and TRBJ1-2; D is ambiguous. The V end lost 5 bases, the J end lost 8 bases, and 15 bases lay between the germline ends. This CDR3 is built from 13 residues. Germline CDR1 SEHNR, CDR2 FQNEAQ (reference sequence). The CDR3 sequence is CASSPRILDGYTF. CDR3 DNA sequence: TGTGCCAGCAGCCCCCGCATCTTAGACGGCTACACCTTC.

The rearrangement links TRBV4-1 to TRBJ2-1, with 8 bases matching TRBD1. The CDR3 has 16 residues. Germline CDR1 MGHRA, CDR2 YSYEKL. With V trimmed by 0 bases and J by 3 bases, 4 bases remained unmatched. CDR3 sequence (DNA): TGCGCCAGCAGCCAAGAGGGGGACAGGTACTACAATGAGCAGTTCTTC. As protein: CASSQEGDRYYNEQFF.

The rearrangement links TRBV12-3 or TRBV12-4 to TRBJ2-5; 9 bases map to TRBD1. The CDR3 runs to 16 residues. Losses at the gene ends were 6 bases for V and 4 bases for J; bases not matched to a gene: 12. The CDR3 coding sequence is TGTGCCAGCAGCTCAAGTACAGGGGGCCCAGGAGAGACCCAGTACTTC. Protein product: CASSSSTGGPGETQYF.

V is TRBV10-2 and J is TRBJ2-2; the D call may be TRBD1 or TRBD2 (6 bases each). V was cut by 4 bases and J by 0 bases, with 18 bases left in between. This CDR3 contains 18 residues. Germline CDR1 reads WSHSY; CDR2 reads SAAADI. CDR3 DNA: TGCGCCAGCAGTGTCTCGGGGGCAACCCTGACGAACACCGGGGAGCTGTTTTTT. Its translation is CASSVSGATLTNTGELFF.

The chain joins TRBV15 to TRBJ2-1; 8 bases fit TRBD2. From germline, CDR1 is LNHNV and CDR2 YYDKDF (reference sequence). With 3 bases clipped from V and 2 bases from J, the junction kept 3 bases outside the gene matches. The CDR3 is 15 amino acids. The CDR3 DNA sequence: TGTGCCACCAGCAGCGGGGGGGCTCCCTACAATGAGCAGTTCTTC. This translates into CATSSGGAPYNEQFF. Complete variable domain (other parts from reference TRBV15 and TRBJ2-1): DAMVIQNPRYQVTQFGKPVTLSCSQTLNHNVMYWYQQKSSQAPKLLFHYYDKDFNNEADTPDNFQSRRPNTSFCFLDIRSPGLGDTAMYLCATSSGGAPYNEQFFGPGTRLTVL.

The chain recombines TRBV20-1 with TRBJ2-5; TRBD2 matches at 10 bases. CDR1 and CDR2 (germline): DFQATT, SNEGSKA (reference sequence). V trimming: 2 bases; J trimming: 5 bases; junction bases outside the gene matches: 8. The CDR3 covers 15 residues. DNA of the CDR3: TGCAGTGCTAGATCCCGGACTAGCGGTAGGGAGACCCAGTACTTC. It codes for CSARSRTSGRETQYF.

A word on this clonotype: An end of the junction does not agree with germline; a read error may underlie this. The V gene is TRBV7-9, the J gene TRBJ1-2; no reliable D call. CDR1 SEHNR and CDR2 FQNEAQ come from the germline V gene (reference sequence). The CDR3 totals 17 residues. CDR3 DNA: TGTGCCAGCAACTTAGAGCCAGGACTGGGTTTACTTTATGGCTACACCTTC. Its protein product is CASNLEPGLGLLYGYTF.

The chain is built from TRBV4-3 and TRBJ2-1, with D unresolved. V dropped 0 bases and J dropped 8 bases, with 14 bases sitting between them. The CDR3 is 15 residues long. Germline V gives CDR1 LGHNA, CDR2 YSLEER. CDR3 amino acids: CASSQDLGRVDEQFF. Here the CDR3 DNA reads TGCGCCAGCAGCCAAGATCTCGGCCGAGTGGATGAGCAGTTCTTC.

This clonotype was recorded many times. V usage is TRBV7-6 and J usage is TRBJ2-2; tentatively, D is TRBD1 or TRBD2 (5 bases each). Trimming stripped 5 bases from V and 5 bases from J, with 21 bases between. The CDR3 is 17 residues long. Germline V gene sequence: CDR1 SGHVS, CDR2 FNYEAQ. The CDR3 region has the DNA TGTGCCAGCAGCCCGGGGACCCAACCCTCTAGTACCGGGGAGCTGTTTTTT. Its protein product is CASSPGTQPSSTGELFF.

The chain joins TRBV27 to TRBJ2-1; 9 bases fit TRBD2. Trimming removed 6 bases from V and 3 bases from J; junction bases left unmatched: 9. CDR3 length equals 16 residues. Germline V CDR1 and CDR2: MNHEY, SMNVEV (reference sequence). The CDR3 DNA follows: TGTGCCAGCAGCGGGGTCAGCGGGGGGTACTACAATGAGCAGTTCTTC. Translating gives CASSGVSGGYYNEQFF.

This clonotype turned up a few times. The chain employs TRBV27 and TRBJ2-7, with D possibly being TRBD1 or TRBD2 (6 bases each). The V end lost 5 bases, the J end lost 5 bases, and 22 bases lay between the germline ends. Germline CDR1 MNHEY, CDR2 SMNVEV (reference sequence). This CDR3 comprises 16 residues. In DNA, the CDR3 is TGTGCCAGCAGTCCCCTCGGGGGCCTCTTGATGGACGAGCAGTACGTC. Amino acid sequence: CASSPLGGLLMDEQYV.

This clonotype has a handful of counts. This chain uses TRBV7-6 with TRBJ1-5; no definite D call. Trimming left V 5 bases short and J 6 bases short, with 14 bases between. Germline V gene lookup returns CDR1 SGHVS and CDR2 FNYEAQ. CDR3 length equals 14 residues. The CDR3 DNA reads as TGTGCCAGCAGCCCAGGATCCCCCAGTCAGCCCCAGCATTTT. Its translation: CASSPGSPSQPQHF.